A single sample is the source of the 30 T cell receptor beta chains below, sequenced in a study of beta chain features in type 1 diabetes. What was sequenced were expressed TCRB transcripts, since all of the isolated RNA had been reverse transcribed. Method: immunoSEQ multiplex PCR; TCRdb's copy keeps in-frame clones and lacks some. The data hold roughly 610,000 clones, with roughly a sixth observed a single time. What was sequenced was naive CD4+ T cells from blood. These TCRs come from a young man in good health.

This sequence joins TRBV19 and TRBJ2-7, with a tentative D call TRBD2 (5 bases). The CDR3 has 14 amino acids. CDR1 and CDR2 (germline): LNHDA, SQIVND (reference sequence). Trimming removed 5 bases from V and 4 bases from J, with 15 bases in between. This CDR3 is CASSLAPGVYEQYF. The CDR3 bases are TGTGCCAGTAGTTTAGCGCCTGGGGTATACGAGCAGTACTTC. Based on the CDR3 plus reference TRBV19 and TRBJ2-7, the full variable domain is DGGITQSPKYLFRKEGQNVTLSCEQNLNHDAMYWYRQDPGQGLRLIYYSQIVNDFQKGDIAEGYSVSREKKESFPLTVTSAQKNPTAFYLCASSLAPGVYEQYFGPGTRLTVT.

The V call is TRBV5-1, the J call TRBJ2-1; 15 bases fit TRBD2. From germline, CDR1 is SGHRS and CDR2 YFSETQ. The length of the CDR3 is 16 residues. Trimming removed 4 bases from V and 8 bases from J; junction bases left unmatched: 7. In DNA, the CDR3 is TGCGCCAGCAGCCAAGGACTAGCGGGAGGGGATGATGAGCAGTTCTTC. It specifies CASSQGLAGGDDEQFF.

The chain carries TRBV28 and TRBJ1-1; D perhaps matches TRBD1 (6 bases). V was trimmed by 4 bases and J by 12 bases, leaving 21 bases between them. CDR3 length: 14 amino acids. CDR1 is MDHEN, CDR2 SYDVKM, per germline. CDR3 amino acids: CASSSGAGFRETFF. CDR3 sequence (DNA): TGTGCCAGCAGTTCAGGGGCAGGGTTCAGAGAAACTTTCTTT.

The chain links TRBV15 to TRBJ1-5, with 7 bases aligning to TRBD1. Trimming took 0 bases from V and 0 from J; bases not matched to a gene: 5. CDR3 length: 17 residues. CDR1 is LNHNV, CDR2 YYDKDF, per germline (reference sequence). The CDR3 region has the DNA TGTGCCACCAGCAGAGATCGGGGGACAGCTAGCAATCAGCCCCAGCATTTT. It is translated as CATSRDRGTASNQPQHF.

The chain links TRBV6-6 to TRBJ2-7, with D tentatively TRBD2 (5 bases). The CDR3 length is 15 residues. V shed 0 bases and J shed 1 base, with 10 bases lying between them. CDR1 is MNHNY and CDR2 is SVGAGI in the germline V gene (reference sequence). The CDR3 bases are TGTGCCAGCAGTTACTCTGCGACGGGATCCTACGAGCAGTACTTC. It codes for CASSYSATGSYEQYF.

The chain combines TRBV19 with TRBJ1-1; D gene ambiguous. In germline, CDR1 is LNHDA, CDR2 SQIVND (reference sequence). The CDR3 covers 13 residues. The V and J ends lost 3 bases and 4 bases respectively, with 9 bases between them. The CDR3 sequence: CASSILGSTEAFF. CDR3 in DNA: TGTGCCAGTAGTATCTTAGGGAGCACTGAAGCTTTCTTT.

The chain joins TRBV28 to TRBJ1-1, with 7 positions matching TRBD1. This CDR3 region has 17 residues. In germline, CDR1 is MDHEN, CDR2 SYDVKM. V lost 5 bases to trimming and J lost 1 base; unmatched junction nucleotides: 13. DNA for the CDR3: TGTGCCAGCAGTCAACTTCCCGGGACAGCATCGAACACTGAAGCTTTCTTT. Translating it yields CASSQLPGTASNTEAFF.

This clone was picked up a small number of times. Other DNA sequences in this specimen translate into the identical CDR3. The genes are TRBV5-4 and TRBJ2-7; TRBD1 matches 9 bases. Germline CDR1 and CDR2: SGHNT and YYREEE (reference sequence). With V trimmed by 4 bases and J by 3 bases, 2 bases remained unmatched. The CDR3 totals 13 residues. In nucleotides, the CDR3 is TGTGCCAGCAGCACGGGACAGGGCTACGAGCAGTACTTC. It codes for CASSTGQGYEQYF.

The V call is TRBV7-2, the J call TRBJ2-7, with D perhaps matching TRBD1 (7 bases). Germline V gene lookup returns CDR1 SGHTA and CDR2 FQGNSA. Trimming pared 1 base from V and 1 base from J, leaving 14 bases between. The CDR3 contains 16 residues. CDR3 protein: CASSLVSGGISYEQYF. The CDR3 DNA reads TGTGCCAGCAGCTTAGTCTCAGGGGGGATATCCTACGAGCAGTACTTC.

The gene calls are TRBV9 and TRBJ1-6; TRBD1 matches at 8 bases. The V and J ends lost 3 bases and 9 bases, in that order; junction bases with no gene match: 14. CDR3 length: 17 residues. Germline V gene lookup returns CDR1 SGDLS and CDR2 YYNGEE. CDR3 protein: CASSGGKGQGVGSPLHF. CDR3 coding DNA: TGTGCCAGCAGCGGAGGTAAAGGACAGGGAGTAGGTTCACCCCTCCACTTT. The whole variable domain, filled in from reference TRBV9 and TRBJ1-6, reads DSGVTQTPKHLITATGQRVTLRCSPRSGDLSVYWYQQSLDQGLQFLIQYYNGEERAKGNILERFSAQQFPDLHSELNLSSLELGDSALYFCASSGGKGQGVGSPLHFGNGTRLTVT.

The chain couples TRBV6-4 to TRBJ2-3; 8 bases match TRBD1. V lost 0 bases to trimming and J lost 8 bases; unmatched junction nucleotides: 10. CDR1 and CDR2 (germline): MRHNA, SNTAGT. The CDR3 runs 16 residues. The CDR3 DNA reads TGTGCCAGCAGTGACTCGGGCAGGGGGCAACTGGGTACGCAGTATTTT. Translated: CASSDSGRGQLGTQYF.

This clone was seen only a few times. This chain connects TRBV28 to TRBJ2-5, with TRBD2 identical over 9 bases. The CDR3 runs to 13 residues. Per germline, CDR1 MDHEN and CDR2 SYDVKM. V shed 6 bases and J 9 bases; nucleotides not matched to a gene: 8. The CDR3 coding sequence is TGTGCCAGCAGCTTAGCGGGGGCCCTGGCCCAGTACTTC. This gives the protein CASSLAGALAQYF.

At least ten counts were recorded for this clone. The chain has TRBV14 and TRBJ2-6, with D unresolved. The CDR3 sequence is 14 residues long. V shed 4 bases and J shed 3 bases, with 7 bases lying between them. Germline CDR1 SGHDN, CDR2 FVKESK. The CDR3 loop reads CASSRRYGANVLTF. The CDR3 region has the DNA TGTGCCAGCAGCCGTCGGTATGGGGCCAACGTCCTGACTTTC.

J is TRBJ2-7 and V is TRBV9; a weak D match, TRBD2 (7 bases). This CDR3 region has 15 residues. Germline V CDR1 and CDR2: SGDLS, YYNGEE. V was cut by 0 bases and J by 4 bases, with 14 bases left in between. The CDR3 DNA follows: TGTGCCAGCAGCGTAGGCGGGGGCCCGGCGTACGAGCAGTACTTC. It encodes CASSVGGGPAYEQYF.

This clone occurred a few times. The chain couples TRBV29-1 to TRBJ1-1, with TRBD1 identical over 7 bases. CDR1 and CDR2 (germline): SQVTM, ANQGSEA. The CDR3 spans 14 residues. V shed 4 bases, J shed 1 base, and the junction held 6 bases outside the gene matches. The CDR3 region has the DNA TGCAGCGTTGCCTGGACAGGTGGGAACACTGAAGCTTTCTTT. Translation gives CSVAWTGGNTEAFF. Filled out from reference TRBV29-1 and TRBJ1-1, the complete variable domain reads SAVISQKPSRDICQRGTSLTIQCQVDSQVTMMFWYRQQPGQSLTLIATANQGSEATYESGFVIDKFPISRPNLTFSTLTVSNMSPEDSSIYLCSVAWTGGNTEAFFGQGTRLTVV.

This chain connects TRBV7-2 to TRBJ1-1; D is undetermined. The CDR3 totals 15 residues. Germline V gives CDR1 SGHTA, CDR2 FQGNSA. V was cut by 5 bases and J by 4 bases, with 17 bases left in between. The CDR3 DNA reads as TGTGCCAGCAGCCCACGGACGGGCCTGGGCACTGAAGCTTTCTTT. This encodes CASSPRTGLGTEAFF. Complete variable domain (other parts from reference TRBV7-2 and TRBJ1-1): GAGVSQSPSNKVTEKGKDVELRCDPISGHTALYWYRQSLGQGLEFLIYFQGNSAPDKSGLPSDRFSAERTGGSVSTLTIQRTQQEDSAVYLCASSPRTGLGTEAFFGQGTRLTVV.

This rearrangement joins TRBV5-1 to TRBJ1-4; D call uncertain. Germline V gives CDR1 SGHRS, CDR2 YFSETQ. The CDR3 is 15 residues long. The V end was cut by 0 bases, the J end by 8 bases, with 14 bases between. The CDR3 sequence: CASSLVAESTEKLFF. CDR3 nucleotides: TGCGCCAGCAGCTTGGTAGCGGAGAGTACGGAAAAACTGTTTTTT.

In DNA, the CDR3 is TGCGCCAGCAGCCAAGGTTTGGGGACAGAGCAAGAGACCCAGTACTTC. Amino acids: CASSQGLGTEQETQYF. J is TRBJ2-5 and V is TRBV4-1; 7 bases map to TRBD1. The germline CDR1 and CDR2 sequences are MGHRA and YSYEKL. The CDR3 length is 16 residues. V lost 1 base and J lost 2; bases outside the gene matches: 7.

This chain joins TRBV5-1 and TRBJ2-1; D may be TRBD1 (6 bases). Germline-derived CDR1 and CDR2 are SGHRS and YFSETQ. The CDR3 runs to 13 residues. With 5 bases removed from V and 3 bases from J, the gap between germline ends came to 9 bases. The CDR3 DNA reads as TGCGCCAGCAGTAGGACAGACTACAATGAGCAGTTCTTC. Its translation is CASSRTDYNEQFF.

The CDR3 loop reads CASSLSRGTNTEAFF. The DNA for the CDR3 is TGTGCCAGCAGCTTATCGCGGGGGACGAACACTGAAGCTTTCTTT. The chain couples TRBV7-9 to TRBJ1-1, with a tentative D call TRBD1 (5 bases). The ends were cut back, 2 bases at V and 1 base at J, with 11 bases in the middle. The CDR3 totals 15 residues. CDR1 is SEHNR and CDR2 is FQNEAQ in the germline V gene (reference sequence). The full variable domain, its missing parts supplied by reference TRBV7-9 and TRBJ1-1, is DTGVSQNPRHKITKRGQNVTFRCDPISEHNRLYWYRQTLGQGPEFLTYFQNEAQLEKSRLLSDRFSAERPKGSFSTLEIQRTEQGDSAMYLCASSLSRGTNTEAFFGQGTRLTVV.

This clone was observed a handful of times. V is TRBV28 and J is TRBJ2-1; tentative D call: TRBD1 (6 bases). The CDR3 totals 12 residues. The germline gives CDR1 MDHEN, CDR2 SYDVKM. With 5 bases removed from V and 9 bases from J, the gap between germline ends came to 11 bases. The CDR3 DNA reads TGTGCCAGCAGTCTGACAGGAAGTGAGCAGTTCTTC. This sequence encodes CASSLTGSEQFF. The variable domain in full, with the rest retrieved from reference TRBV28 and TRBJ2-1, is DVKVTQSSRYLVKRTGEKVFLECVQDMDHENMFWYRQDPGLGLRLIYFSYDVKMKEKGDIPEGYSVSREKKERFSLILESASTNQTSMYLCASSLTGSEQFFGPGTRLTVL.

This clone was found a few times. This chain links TRBV15 with TRBJ2-7; D gene unclear. The CDR3 has 11 residues. Germline CDR1 reads LNHNV; CDR2 reads YYDKDF (reference sequence). V gave up 1 base and J gave up 3 bases, with 1 base separating them. The CDR3 sequence: CATSRVYEQYF. The CDR3 coding sequence is TGTGCCACCAGCAGAGTCTACGAGCAGTACTTC.

This chain links TRBV9 with TRBJ2-2; weak D call: TRBD1 (6 bases). The V gene's germline CDR1 is SGDLS and CDR2 YYNGEE. Trimming cost V 4 bases and J 5 bases, with 18 bases left between them. This CDR3 region has 16 residues. The CDR3 reads CASSPGERGWTGELFF. The DNA for the CDR3 is TGTGCCAGCAGCCCAGGGGAGAGGGGATGGACCGGGGAGCTGTTTTTT.

This clone was detected a few times. CDR3 sequence (DNA): TGTGCCAGCAGCCAGACTTTCCCGACAACGGCAAGCTCTGGAAACACCATATATTTT. This codes for CASSQTFPTTASSGNTIYF. The chain carries TRBV4-2 and TRBJ1-3; the D is unclear. Germline V gene sequence: CDR1 LGHNA, CDR2 YNFKEQ. V lost 3 bases and J lost 0, with 21 bases in between. The CDR3 runs to 19 residues.

The chain joins TRBV28 to TRBJ2-5; D remains ambiguous. The J call is in doubt because the DNA end fits TRBJ2-7 better. CDR1 and CDR2 (germline): MDHEN, SYDVKM. The length of the CDR3 is 12 residues. The DNA of the CDR3 is TGTGCCAGCAGTTGGGGTCAGTACGAGCAGTACTTC. Protein sequence: CASSWGQYEQYF.

This sequence joins TRBV15 and TRBJ2-7; 9 nucleotides align to TRBD1. This CDR3 has 15 amino acids. Germline CDR1 and CDR2: LNHNV and YYDKDF (reference sequence). V was clipped by 8 bases and J by 6 bases; unmatched bases: 14. CDR3 region: CATSVPGQGRSEQYF. CDR3 DNA sequence: TGTGCCACCTCTGTTCCGGGACAGGGTCGTTCCGAGCAGTACTTC.

The chain employs TRBV4-2 and TRBJ2-3; 10 bases are shared with TRBD2. The germline V gene encodes CDR1 LGHNA and CDR2 YNFKEQ. The length of the CDR3 is 16 residues. V was clipped by 2 bases and J by 1 base; unmatched bases: 3. For the CDR3, the DNA is TGTGCCAGCAGCCAACTAGCGGGAGTTCGCACAGATACGCAGTATTTT. Its protein product is CASSQLAGVRTDTQYF.

The chain uses TRBV7-2 and TRBJ2-7; 7 nucleotides match TRBD1. V lost 2 bases to trimming and J lost 7 bases; unmatched junction nucleotides: 14. Per germline, CDR1 SGHTA and CDR2 FQGNSA. This CDR3 has 16 amino acids. The CDR3 DNA sequence: TGTGCCAGCAGCTTAAGCACACCAGCGACGACAGGGGAGCAGTACTTC. It yields the protein CASSLSTPATTGEQYF.

This clone was seen a handful of times. The chain recombines TRBV25-1 with TRBJ1-5; D not resolved. With 8 bases removed from V and 4 bases from J, the gap between germline ends came to 15 bases. This CDR3 region has 14 residues. Germline CDR1 is MGHDK and CDR2 is SYGVNS. The CDR3 sequence: CASAPIGGNQPQHF. The CDR3, as DNA: TGTGCCAGCGCACCCATCGGCGGGAATCAGCCCCAGCATTTT.

The chain couples TRBV7-3 to TRBJ2-2, with 12 bases lining up with TRBD2. After removal of 8 bases from V and 4 bases from J, the junction contained 5 bases not matched to a gene. Germline V gene lookup returns CDR1 SGHTA and CDR2 FQGTGA. CDR3 size: 15 residues. This CDR3 is CASERGLAGTGELFF. DNA of the CDR3: TGTGCCAGCGAGAGGGGACTAGCGGGCACCGGGGAGCTGTTTTTT.